This T cell receptor beta chain is from a study of cytotoxic CD8 clonotypes in ibrutinib-treated CLL. Germline CDR1 SGHTA, CDR2 FQGNSA. The CDR3 totals 13 residues. The V end lost 4 bases, the J end lost 4 bases, and 10 bases lay between the germline ends. Study results and limitations: With treatment, public clonotypes, which were uncommon, either contracted or remained stable. Clonality rose at ibrutinib response and fell back toward baseline at progression.

This clone was recorded once. The antigen is undetermined. With sequencing, the targeted depth ranged from 1 in 200,000 to 1 in 1 million T cells. Clones were sequenced by immunoSEQ multiplex PCR, and TCRdb holds only the in-frame ones, with some missing. The table includes some 61,000 clones, roughly two thirds detected once. Cryopreserved PBMCs provided approximately 1.9 micrograms of genomic DNA for the TCR beta libraries. The sequencing here drew on PBMCs, taken after 12 months of ibrutinib treatment. The chain carries TRBV7-2 and TRBJ1-1; D remains ambiguous. This receptor was obtained from a human donor with chronic lymphocytic leukemia. The CDR3: CASSSLLGTEAFF. CDR3 DNA sequence: TGTGCCAGCAGCTCTCTTTTGGGCACTGAAGCTTTCTTT.